These 18 T cell receptor beta chains originate from one sample sequenced in a study of blood T cell repertoires in COVID-19. TCRdb's copy holds only in-frame clones and misses some; the assay was immunoSEQ multiplex PCR. The sample has some 140,000 clones; approximately 80% are singletons. The sample consisted of peripheral blood. The receptors come from a woman aged 60-70 years with COVID-19, enrolled during active disease.

The chain joins TRBV6-5 to TRBJ2-4, with 9 bases aligning to TRBD2. Per germline, CDR1 MNHEY and CDR2 SVGAGI. CDR3 length equals 14 residues. After removal of 11 bases from V and 3 bases from J, the junction contained 8 bases not matched to a gene. CDR3 residues: CAGAGGLGKNIQYF. Written as DNA, the CDR3 is TGTGCCGGCGCGGGGGGGTTAGGCAAAAACATTCAGTACTTC.

The genes are TRBV7-8 and TRBJ1-5, with D tentatively TRBD1 (5 bases). The V gene lost 3 bases and the J gene lost 4 bases, with 13 bases spanning the gap. The CDR3 runs to 15 residues. The germline V gene has CDR1 SGHVS and CDR2 FQNEAQ. CDR3 bases: TGTGCCAGCAGCTTCGGAAGGGGTCCAAATCAGCCCCAGCATTTT. Translated: CASSFGRGPNQPQHF.

This chain joins TRBV19 and TRBJ1-1, with TRBD1 as a possible D gene (5 bases). The CDR3 has 14 amino acids. Trimming left V 3 bases short and J 4 bases short, with 12 bases between. Germline lookup yields CDR1 LNHDA and CDR2 SQIVND (reference sequence). The CDR3 here is CASSIKGRSTEAFF. The CDR3 DNA reads as TGTGCCAGTAGTATTAAGGGGAGGAGCACTGAAGCTTTCTTT.

The chain carries TRBV25-1 and TRBJ1-2, with 7 nucleotides matching TRBD1. The germline V gene has CDR1 MGHDK and CDR2 SYGVNS. CDR3 size: 13 residues. V shed 6 bases and J 3 bases; nucleotides not matched to a gene: 4. CDR3 sequence: CASSLTGDYGYTF. CDR3 coding DNA: TGTGCCAGCAGCCTCACAGGGGACTATGGCTACACCTTC.

V usage is TRBV5-1 and J usage is TRBJ1-1; D perhaps matches TRBD1 (5 bases). V was trimmed by 5 bases and J by 4 bases, leaving 15 bases between them. Germline V gives CDR1 SGHRS, CDR2 YFSETQ. This CDR3 spans 14 amino acids. CDR3 coding DNA: TGCGCCAGCAGGAGAGACAGCGTCGGCACTGAAGCTTTCTTT. It encodes CASRRDSVGTEAFF.

The rearrangement links TRBV7-3 to TRBJ2-1; TRBD2 matches at 8 bases. CDR1 SGHTA and CDR2 FQGTGA come from the germline V gene. The CDR3 length is 17 residues. The ends lost 2 bases at V and 4 bases at J; junction bases unmatched: 10. In DNA form, the CDR3 reads TGTGCCAGCAGCTTATTAGGAAAAGCGGGGGCTTACAATGAGCAGTTCTTC. Translated, it gives CASSLLGKAGAYNEQFF. The full variable domain, in which reference TRBV7-3 and TRBJ2-1 provide the parts outside the CDR3, is GAGVSQTPSNKVTEKGKYVELRCDPISGHTALYWYRQSLGQGPEFLIYFQGTGAADDSGLPNDRFFAVRPEGSVSTLKIQRTERGDSAVYLCASSLLGKAGAYNEQFFGPGTRLTVL.

The chain employs TRBV6-5 and TRBJ2-7; the D gene is possibly TRBD1 (5 bases). Deletions cut 5 bases from V and 2 bases from J, with 16 bases between. Germline V gives CDR1 MNHEY, CDR2 SVGAGI. This CDR3 has 15 residues. CDR3 in DNA: TGTGCCAGCAGTCCGGTACAGGCAGCGCCCTACGAGCAGTACGTC. Translation gives CASSPVQAAPYEQYV.

The rearrangement links TRBV3-1 (or the pseudogene TRBV3-2) to TRBJ2-5; 10 bases align to TRBD2. This CDR3 is built from 16 residues. V trimming: 5 bases; J trimming: 4 bases; junction bases outside the gene matches: 10. In germline, CDR1 is LGHDT, CDR2 YNNKEL (reference sequence). The CDR3 loop is CASSSQAGGPRETQYF. As DNA, the CDR3 is TGTGCCAGCAGCTCCCAAGCGGGAGGGCCAAGAGAGACCCAGTACTTC.

V and J are TRBV6-5 and TRBJ2-4, with TRBD2 identical over 10 bases. CDR3 length: 15 amino acids. Germline values: CDR1 MNHEY, CDR2 SVGAGI. V was clipped by 5 bases and J by 7 bases; unmatched bases: 8. In nucleotides, the CDR3 is TGTGCCAGCAGTAAGCTAGCGGGAGCGTCGAACATTCAGTACTTC. This codes for CASSKLAGASNIQYF.

In DNA, the CDR3 is TGTGCCAGCAGCTTAGTGGGCGGGAGGGGTGAGCAGTTCTTC. This codes for CASSLVGGRGEQFF. The rearrangement links TRBV7-2 to TRBJ2-1; TRBD2 agrees at 9 bases. V lost 1 base, J lost 9 bases, and 4 bases stayed unmatched. This CDR3 is 14 amino acids long. Germline V CDR1 and CDR2: SGHTA, FQGNSA. Drawing the rest from reference TRBV7-2 and TRBJ2-1, the complete variable domain is GAGVSQSPSNKVTEKGKDVELRCDPISGHTALYWYRQSLGQGLEFLIYFQGNSAPDKSGLPSDRFSAERTGGSVSTLTIQRTQQEDSAVYLCASSLVGGRGEQFFGPGTRLTVL.

Points on this clone: Additional DNA sequences in this sample encode the identical CDR3. V usage is TRBV19 and J usage is TRBJ1-6; D is unresolved. CDR1 is LNHDA, CDR2 SQIVND, per germline (reference sequence). The CDR3 extends over 12 amino acids. V was pared by 3 bases and J by 10 bases, with 7 bases between. The CDR3 bases are TGTGCCAGTAGTATGAGGAACTCACCCCTCCACTTT. Its protein is CASSMRNSPLHF. Variable domain in full (rest from reference TRBV19 and TRBJ1-6): DGGITQSPKYLFRKEGQNVTLSCEQNLNHDAMYWYRQDPGQGLRLIYYSQIVNDFQKGDIAEGYSVSREKKESFPLTVTSAQKNPTAFYLCASSMRNSPLHFGNGTRLTVT.

This chain joins TRBV5-6 and TRBJ2-5; TRBD2 agrees at 11 bases. V was pared by 1 base and J by 4 bases, with 6 bases of the junction left unmatched. In germline, CDR1 is SGHDT, CDR2 YYEEEE. The CDR3 runs to 16 residues. The CDR3 is CASSLIAGGLGETQYF. CDR3 coding DNA: TGTGCCAGCAGCTTGATAGCGGGGGGGCTGGGAGAGACCCAGTACTTC.

The chain links TRBV5-1 to TRBJ1-2, with D possibly matching TRBD1 (6 bases). The CDR3 runs to 12 residues. In germline, CDR1 is SGHRS, CDR2 YFSETQ. Trimming took off 3 bases at V and 6 bases at J, with 9 bases between the two ends. The CDR3 DNA follows: TGCGCCAGCAGCTGGGCAGGGGATGGCTACACCTTC. Protein product: CASSWAGDGYTF.

CDR3 DNA: TGCGCCAGCAGCCCGCGGGGACAGGGGGCGTCCTACGAGCAGTACTTC. Amino acid sequence: CASSPRGQGASYEQYF. The gene calls are TRBV5-1 and TRBJ2-7; TRBD1 aligns across 12 bases. Germline assignment: CDR1 SGHRS and CDR2 YFSETQ. This CDR3 has 16 amino acids. With V trimmed by 4 bases and J by 1 base, 6 bases remained unmatched.

The genes are TRBV6-5 and TRBJ1-6; TRBD1 agrees at 8 bases. Looked up from germline, CDR1 is MNHEY and CDR2 is SVGAGI. The CDR3 contains 16 residues. V gave up 2 bases and J gave up 10 bases; unmatched junction bases: 10. The CDR3 DNA sequence: TGTGCCAGCAGTTACCGACCAGACAGGGGAGGATCACCCCTCCACTTT. It specifies CASSYRPDRGGSPLHF.

V gene TRBV5-6 combines with J gene TRBJ1-1, with D possibly TRBD1 on 5 matching bases. This CDR3 has 14 amino acids. Germline CDR1 and CDR2: SGHDT and YYEEEE. V lost 1 base and J lost 4, with 11 bases in between. This CDR3 reads CASSLLGRGTEAFF. CDR3 DNA sequence: TGTGCCAGCAGCTTGTTGGGTAGGGGCACTGAAGCTTTCTTT.

This rearrangement joins TRBV11-2 to TRBJ1-4; a weak D match, TRBD1 (6 bases). This CDR3 is built from 15 residues. The V and J ends lost 8 bases and 0 bases respectively, with 13 bases between them. Germline lookup yields CDR1 SGHAT and CDR2 FQNNGV. The CDR3 DNA reads as TGTGCCAGCCGTCGACAGGATGCAACTAATGAAAAACTGTTTTTT. Translating gives CASRRQDATNEKLFF.

The table lists this clone with a few counts. The genes are TRBV2 and TRBJ1-6; D possibly corresponds to TRBD1 (5 bases). The V end was cut by 7 bases, the J end by 7 bases, with 14 bases between. The CDR3 loop spans 14 amino acids. Per germline, CDR1 SNHLY and CDR2 FYNNEI. CDR3 region: CASIQNGGNSPLHF. The DNA of the CDR3 is TGTGCCAGCATCCAAAACGGGGGGAATTCACCCCTCCACTTT.